Following are 16 T cell receptor beta chains from one sample sequenced in a study of regulatory T cells in long-lasting Graves disease. Sequencing libraries for TCR beta were prepared with iRepertoire HTBI primers and Arm-PCR of CDR3 regions. TCRdb independently ran MiXCR on the multiplex PCR reads; one entry per CDR3 protein. The data contain roughly 520,000 distinct CDR3 sequences, around 12% of them singletons. Time point here: newly diagnosed GD, antithyroid drugs for less than 3 months. The TCR library was made from RNA that had been extracted from PBMCs in TRIzol. The data also belong to a second study, concerning T cells in Graves' hyperthyroidism and ophthalmopathy.

Source: peripheral blood mononuclear cells (PBMCs), taken at new diagnosis, from a patient treated with antithyroid drugs. All receptors come from a woman in her 30s with Graves disease.

This clonotype appeared many times. The chain carries TRBV20-1 and TRBJ1-1; D not certain. The CDR3 sequence is 13 residues long. Germline V gene data show CDR1 as DFQATT and CDR2 as SNEGSKA (reference sequence). V was trimmed by 1 base and J by 1 base, leaving 7 bases between them. The CDR3 sequence is CSARGQPNTEAFF. As DNA, the CDR3 is TGCAGTGCTAGAGGCCAGCCGAACACTGAAGCTTTCTTT.

This clonotype came up many times. J is TRBJ2-7 and V is TRBV2; 7 bases are a match to TRBD1. J was trimmed by 4 bases and V by 4 bases; bases with no gene match: 10. CDR3 length: 15 residues. CDR1 is SNHLY and CDR2 is FYNNEI in the germline V gene. The CDR3 DNA sequence: TGTGCCAGCAGTGTCGAAACCGGGACAGTGTACGAGCAGTACTTC. Protein product: CASSVETGTVYEQYF.

In this sample, this clonotype turned up many times. V and J are TRBV14 and TRBJ2-2; D ambiguous. In germline, CDR1 is SGHDN, CDR2 FVKESK. The CDR3 spans 14 residues. Trimming stripped 2 bases from V and 6 bases from J, with 10 bases between. CDR3 coding DNA: TGTGCCAGCAGCCAACAAGGCCCCCCCGGGGAGCTGTTTTTT. Protein product: CASSQQGPPGELFF.

This clonotype was counted many times. The germline gene is not matched at one end of the junction; a read error may be the cause. The rearrangement links TRBV14 to TRBJ2-2; D is perhaps TRBD1 (6 bases). Germline CDR1 SGHDN, CDR2 FVKESK. The CDR3 has 20 amino acids. The CDR3 spells CASSQAGLGRGDERTGELFF. Here the CDR3 DNA reads TGTGCCAGCAGTCAAGCCGGGTTGGGCAGGGGCGACGAAAGAACCGGGGAGCTGTTTTTT.

This clonotype was counted a few times. The genes are TRBV11-3 and TRBJ2-7, with TRBD2 matching 12 bases. The CDR3 has 21 amino acids. The V gene's germline CDR1 is SGHNT and CDR2 YENEEA. The V gene end was trimmed by 3 bases and the J gene end by 0 bases; junction bases not matched to a gene: 18. CDR3 sequence (DNA): TGTGCCAGCAGCTTTTCTCAGGGCGAACTAGCGGGAGGCTCTTACTCCTACGAGCAGTACTTC. Protein: CASSFSQGELAGGSYSYEQYF.

This clonotype was seen at least ten times. The chain is built from TRBV29-1 and TRBJ2-7, with no clear D. V was clipped by 4 bases and J by 1 base, with 14 bases between them. Per germline, CDR1 SQVTM and CDR2 ANQGSEA. This CDR3 has 14 amino acids. The CDR3 region is CSVALRTRSYEQYF. Here the CDR3 DNA reads TGCAGCGTTGCCCTAAGGACCCGATCCTACGAGCAGTACTTC.

V and J are TRBV6-9 and TRBJ2-6; D gene ambiguous. The germline CDR1 and CDR2 sequences are MNHGY and SVAAGI. The CDR3 runs to 14 residues. With 3 bases removed from V and 2 bases from J, the gap between germline ends came to 5 bases. The CDR3 DNA is TGTGCCAGCAGTTACCTAGCTGGGGCCAACGTCCTGACTTTC. The encoded protein is CASSYLAGANVLTF.

V usage is TRBV27 and J usage is TRBJ2-7, with TRBD2 as a possible D gene (5 bases). Germline V gene data show CDR1 as MNHEY and CDR2 as SMNVEV (reference sequence). Trimming pared 0 bases from V and 2 bases from J, leaving 11 bases between. The CDR3 length is 15 residues. In DNA form, the CDR3 reads TGTGCCAGCAGTTTATCGATGGGTAGCGCCTACGAGCAGTACTTC. Residues: CASSLSMGSAYEQYF.

Notes on this clonotype: A much larger clone sits a single nucleotide away, making a read error possible. This chain uses TRBV5-6 with TRBJ1-6; possible D gene TRBD1, 6 bases. Germline-derived CDR1 and CDR2 are SGHDT and YYEEEE. This CDR3 is 15 amino acids long. CDR3 in DNA: TGTGCCAGCAGATTGGGGGCGGGCGGAATTTCACCCCTCCACTTT. It yields the protein CASRLGAGGISPLHF.

This clonotype was picked up many times. V gene TRBV12-3 or TRBV12-4 combines with J gene TRBJ1-5; 7 bases match TRBD1. The V and J ends lost 3 bases and 1 base, in that order; junction bases with no gene match: 6. The CDR3 totals 16 residues. The CDR3 DNA sequence: TGTGCCAGCAGTTTCCCCGACAGGGTGAGCAATCAGCCCCAGCATTTT. The encoded protein is CASSFPDRVSNQPQHF.

This clonotype was detected many times. The chain uses TRBV9 and TRBJ2-2; D is undetermined. The germline gives CDR1 SGDLS, CDR2 YYNGEE. The CDR3 loop spans 12 amino acids. Trimming cost V 0 bases and J 8 bases, with 5 bases left between them. CDR3 sequence: CASSVDVGELFF. CDR3 coding DNA: TGTGCCAGCAGCGTAGATGTGGGGGAGCTGTTTTTT.

At least ten counts were recorded for this clonotype. V gene TRBV7-8 combines with J gene TRBJ2-1, with 7 bases lining up with TRBD2. Trimming took 7 bases from V and 0 from J; bases not matched to a gene: 18. The CDR3 totals 19 residues. The V gene's germline CDR1 is SGHVS and CDR2 FQNEAQ. The CDR3 DNA sequence: TGTGCCAGCAACCTATGGGCTAGCGGCACCTTCAGCTCCTACAATGAGCAGTTCTTC. It yields the protein CASNLWASGTFSSYNEQFF.

The sample holds many counts of this clonotype. The chain is built from TRBV11-2 and TRBJ2-6, with 8 bases fitting TRBD1. Germline CDR1 SGHAT, CDR2 FQNNGV. Trimming removed 5 bases from V and 2 bases from J; junction bases left unmatched: 2. CDR3 length: 15 amino acids. The CDR3 spells CASSQTGAGANVLTF. CDR3 DNA sequence: TGTGCCAGCAGCCAGACAGGGGCTGGGGCCAACGTCCTGACTTTC.

The V call is TRBV6-1, the J call TRBJ2-3, with 14 bases identical to TRBD2. The germline V gene has CDR1 MNHNS and CDR2 SASEGT. CDR3 length equals 17 residues. Trimming cost V 5 bases and J 6 bases; bases outside gene matches: 10. CDR3 nucleotide sequence: TGTGCCAGCAGTCCATCGGGACTAGCGGGAGAAGGTGATACGCAGTATTTT. Amino acids: CASSPSGLAGEGDTQYF.

This chain uses TRBV19 with TRBJ1-5; D perhaps matches TRBD1 (6 bases). Trimming pared 7 bases from V and 0 bases from J, leaving 28 bases between. The CDR3 loop spans 20 amino acids. Germline V gene data show CDR1 as LNHDA and CDR2 as SQIVND (reference sequence). The CDR3 spells CASTPGARGGFDFSNQPQHF. As DNA, the CDR3 is TGTGCCAGTACCCCGGGTGCGAGGGGGGGCTTCGATTTTAGCAATCAGCCCCAGCATTTT.

Turning to this clonotype: The missing conserved phenylalanine or tryptophan at the end of this CDR3 makes a read error likely. This chain uses TRBV4-1 with TRBJ1-2; the D is unclear. Trimming took 4 bases from V and 8 from J, leaving 20 bases between them. Germline V gene lookup returns CDR1 MGHRA and CDR2 YSYEKL. There are 15 residues in the CDR3. For the CDR3, the DNA is TGCGCCAGCAGCCTCCAAGGGTGGGGAGAGGGAGGCTACACCTTG. It yields the protein CASSLQGWGEGGYTL.